Listed below are T cell receptor beta chains from one sample, sequenced in a study of beta chain features in type 1 diabetes. Profiling relied on immunoSEQ multiplex PCR, and the TCRdb table lists in-frame clones only, not all of them. This table holds 390,000 or so clones, approximately 15% found once. The sample was naive CD4+ T cells from blood. These receptors were collected from a man aged 25 to 40 in good health. Both conserved end residues are part of each CDR3. D genes are given only for firm matches. Clone size appears in some rows only: once, few, many, or a class for an expanded clone.

>TRBV30|-|-|TRBJ1-2
CAWRQGYGYTF
TGTGCCTGGAGACAGGGCTATGGCTACACCTTC
>TRBV9|-|TRBD2|TRBJ2-3
CASSVAPSGRTDTQYF
TGTGCCAGCAGCGTAGCTCCTAGCGGGAGAACAGATACGCAGTATTTT
>TRBV6-1|few|-|TRBJ1-4
CASSPGLTNEKLFF
TGTGCCAGCAGTCCGGGCCTAACTAATGAAAAACTGTTTTTT
>TRBV29-1|-|-|TRBJ1-1
CSVSNGEYTEAFF
TGCAGCGTATCAAATGGGGAGTACACTGAAGCTTTCTTT
>TRBV9|-|-|TRBJ1-1
CASSEDWGRNTEAFF
TGTGCCAGCAGCGAAGACTGGGGCAGGAACACTGAAGCTTTCTTT
>TRBV7-2|-|-|TRBJ1-1
CASSLSGNTEAFF
TGTGCCAGCAGCTTATCTGGGAACACTGAAGCTTTCTTT
>TRBV4-3|-|-|TRBJ1-2
CASSQDWGRRLVGYTF
TGCGCCAGCAGCCAAGATTGGGGGAGACGTTTAGTGGGCTACACCTTC
>TRBV5-1|few|TRBD2|TRBJ2-1
CASRRTSTNEQFF
TGCGCCAGCCGCCGGACTAGTACTAATGAGCAGTTCTTC
>TRBV7-7|-|-|TRBJ2-7
CASSVSSSSYEQYF
TGTGCCAGCAGCGTATCTAGCTCCTCCTACGAGCAGTACTTC
>TRBV27|few|TRBD1|TRBJ2-1
CASSLSGTGTYNEQFF
TGTGCCAGCAGTTTATCCGGGACAGGGACCTACAATGAGCAGTTCTTC
>TRBV7-3|few|-|TRBJ2-3
CASSQGIFGDTQYF
TGTGCCAGCAGCCAAGGGATTTTTGGAGATACGCAGTATTTT
>TRBV25-1|-|TRBD1|TRBJ2-5
CASSERGRPGETQYF
TGTGCCAGCAGTGAAAGGGGGCGGCCCGGTGAGACCCAGTACTTC
>TRBV9|-|TRBD1|TRBJ1-1
CASGTRGETEAFF
TGTGCCAGCGGCACCAGGGGGGAGACTGAAGCTTTCTTT
>TRBV10-3|-|TRBD1|TRBJ1-1
CAISSQGARSTEAFF
TGTGCCATCAGCTCACAGGGGGCGCGTAGCACTGAAGCTTTCTTT
>TRBV5-1|few|TRBD2|TRBJ2-3
CASSLAGVSGSRDTQYF
TGCGCCAGCAGCCTAGCTGGGGTTAGCGGGAGTCGAGATACGCAGTATTTT
>TRBV10-3|-|-|TRBJ2-5
CAISESKRPYGTQYF
TGTGCCATCAGTGAGTCGAAGCGGCCATATGGGACCCAGTACTTC
>TRBV7-9|-|-|TRBJ2-7
CASSWGADSYEQYF
TGTGCCAGCAGCTGGGGGGCAGACTCCTACGAGCAGTACTTC
>TRBV2|few|-|TRBJ1-1
CASKRVNTEAFF
TGTGCCAGCAAGAGGGTTAACACTGAAGCTTTCTTT
>TRBV7-2|few|TRBD1|TRBJ1-2
CASSPTGDYGYTF
TGTGCCAGCAGCCCCACAGGGGACTATGGCTACACCTTC
>TRBV5-1|-|-|TRBJ2-1
CASREGILIPRSSYNEQFF
TGCGCCAGCAGGGAGGGAATTCTCATTCCAAGGAGCTCCTACAATGAGCAGTTCTTC
>TRBV5-1|-|TRBD2|TRBJ2-1
CASSKELAVPGRGEQFF
TGCGCCAGCAGCAAGGAACTAGCGGTCCCAGGGAGGGGTGAGCAGTTCTTC
>TRBV5-1|few|-|TRBJ1-2
CASSLAATGFHGYTF
TGCGCCAGCAGCTTGGCGGCGACAGGATTTCATGGCTACACCTTC
>TRBV5-1|few|-|TRBJ2-5
CASSLEATQYF
TGCGCCAGCAGCTTGGAGGCGACCCAGTACTTC
>TRBV11-2|few|-|TRBJ1-3
CASTLSGNTIYF
TGTGCCAGCACCCTATCTGGAAACACCATATATTTT
>TRBV15|-|TRBD1|TRBJ1-2
CATSRGAGGGYGYTF
TGTGCCACCAGCAGAGGGGCAGGGGGCGGCTATGGCTACACCTTC
>TRBV5-1|few|-|TRBJ2-3
CASSITDTQYF
TGCGCCAGCAGCATCACAGATACGCAGTATTTT
>TRBV18|few|TRBD2|TRBJ2-4
CASSPRGSGAKNIQYF
TGTGCCAGCTCACCACGAGGTAGCGGGGCCAAAAACATTCAGTACTTC
>TRBV12-5|few|-|TRBJ1-5
CASGLTGRSNQPQHF
TGTGCTAGTGGTTTGACGGGACGTAGCAATCAGCCCCAGCATTTT
>TRBV6-5|few|TRBD1|TRBJ1-6
CASSYTMTGMGSPLHF
TGTGCCAGCAGTTACACAATGACAGGGATGGGATCACCCCTCCACTTT
>TRBV7-2|few|-|TRBJ1-2
CASSLGPDNYGYTF
TGTGCCAGCAGCTTAGGACCAGATAACTATGGCTACACCTTC
>TRBV29-1|few|-|TRBJ2-5
CSVQGPGETQYF
TGCAGCGTTCAGGGGCCAGGGGAGACCCAGTACTTC
>TRBV29-1|few|-|TRBJ1-1
CSVEIGGGTEAFF
TGCAGCGTTGAAATTGGAGGGGGCACTGAAGCTTTCTTT
>TRBV23-1|-|-|TRBJ2-1
CASSQPEGKDRNEQFF
TGCGCCAGCAGTCAACCGGAGGGTAAGGACCGCAATGAGCAGTTCTTC
>TRBV7-2|-|-|TRBJ2-1
CASSSGYWSNEQFF
TGTGCCAGCAGCTCCGGGTACTGGAGCAATGAGCAGTTCTTC
>TRBV7-9|few|TRBD2|TRBJ2-3
CASTGTSGVDTQYF
TGTGCCAGCACCGGGACTAGCGGGGTAGATACGCAGTATTTT
>TRBV29-1|few|-|TRBJ2-5
CSVEYVGYQETQYF
TGCAGCGTTGAATATGTAGGGTACCAAGAGACCCAGTACTTC
>TRBV25-1|few|TRBD1|TRBJ2-5
CASRQGHETQYF
TGTGCCAGTCGACAGGGGCACGAGACCCAGTACTTC